The 20 T cell receptor beta chains below were found in one sample sequenced in a study of blood T cell repertoires in COVID-19. Sequencing was performed with immunoSEQ multiplex PCR; in TCRdb, only in-frame clones are kept and a portion is missing. The sample has 150,000 or so clones, roughly 84% seen once. The specimen sequenced was peripheral blood. These receptors were taken from a man younger than 30 with active or convalescent COVID-19.

The chain employs TRBV2 and TRBJ2-7; 7 bases are a match to TRBD1. The V gene's germline CDR1 is SNHLY and CDR2 FYNNEI. Trimming took 8 bases from V and 1 from J; bases not matched to a gene: 8. This CDR3 contains 14 residues. This chain's CDR3 is CASRDRVTSYEQYF. The CDR3 bases are TGTGCCAGCCGAGACAGGGTGACTTCCTACGAGCAGTACTTC.

The chain joins TRBV18 to TRBJ1-6, with 7 bases aligning to TRBD1. V gave up 0 bases and J gave up 14 bases; unmatched junction bases: 4. The CDR3 totals 13 residues. Germline V gene lookup returns CDR1 KGHSH and CDR2 LQKENI. CDR3 region: CASSPPGQMSLHF. The CDR3 DNA reads TGTGCCAGCTCACCACCGGGACAGATGTCCCTCCACTTT. Together with reference TRBV18 and TRBJ1-6, the CDR3 gives the full variable domain: NAGVMQNPRHLVRRRGQEARLRCSPMKGHSHVYWYRQLPEEGLKFMVYLQKENIIDESGMPKERFSAEFPKEGPSILRIQQVVRGDSAAYFCASSPPGQMSLHFGNGTRLTVT.

The chain uses TRBV3-1 (or the pseudogene TRBV3-2) and TRBJ2-7; D perhaps matches TRBD1 (8 bases). Trimming shortened V by 4 bases and J by 4 bases, and 20 bases separated the two germline ends. The CDR3 has 16 amino acids. Germline CDR1 reads LGHDT; CDR2 reads YNNKEL (reference sequence). The CDR3 nucleotides are TGTGCCAGCAGCCGCACAGGGGGGGCCGACCTTTACGAGCAGTACTTC. This sequence encodes CASSRTGGADLYEQYF.

The chain joins TRBV19 to TRBJ1-3; 8 nucleotides line up with TRBD1. V lost 7 bases and J lost 1; bases outside the gene matches: 3. CDR1 and CDR2 (germline): LNHDA, SQIVND (reference sequence). The CDR3 runs to 14 residues. The CDR3 sequence: CASTRTGSGNTIYF. CDR3 bases: TGTGCCAGTACCAGGACAGGGTCTGGAAACACCATATATTTT.

This rearrangement joins TRBV3-1 (or the pseudogene TRBV3-2) to TRBJ2-2; TRBD2 agrees at 12 bases. J lost 5 bases, V lost 3 bases, and 7 bases had no gene match. Germline V gives CDR1 LGHDT, CDR2 YNNKEL (reference sequence). The CDR3 is 17 amino acids. CDR3 sequence reads: CASSQPPLAGGTGELFF. Written as DNA, the CDR3 is TGTGCCAGCAGCCAGCCCCCTCTAGCGGGGGGGACCGGGGAGCTGTTTTTT.

The rearrangement joins TRBV19 to TRBJ1-6; D is uncertain. The ends were cut back, 6 bases at V and 5 bases at J, with 5 bases in the middle. This CDR3 spans 12 amino acids. Germline CDR1 and CDR2: LNHDA and SQIVND (reference sequence). The chain's CDR3 is CASRKHNSPLHF. CDR3 bases: TGTGCCAGTAGGAAGCATAATTCACCCCTCCACTTT.

This chain links TRBV27 with TRBJ1-3; possible D gene TRBD1, 6 bases. Trimming removed 4 bases at V and 2 bases at J, with 18 bases between. The length of the CDR3 is 17 residues. Germline V gene sequence: CDR1 MNHEY, CDR2 SMNVEV (reference sequence). The CDR3 sequence: CASSSYFSRGTGNTIYF. The CDR3 coding sequence is TGTGCCAGCAGTTCGTATTTCAGCAGGGGTACTGGAAACACCATATATTTT.

The chain recombines TRBV5-8 with TRBJ2-1; possibly TRBD2 for D (6 bases). Trimming took off 2 bases at V and 6 bases at J, with 12 bases between the two ends. The CDR3 runs to 14 residues. Germline V gives CDR1 SGHTS, CDR2 YDEGEE. The CDR3 protein is CASSFRLGGNEQFF. CDR3 in DNA: TGTGCCAGCAGCTTTAGATTGGGGGGCAATGAGCAGTTCTTC.

The chain couples TRBV2 to TRBJ2-5; D is undetermined. Per germline, CDR1 SNHLY and CDR2 FYNNEI. The CDR3 runs 15 residues. Trimming removed 5 bases at V and 5 bases at J, with 18 bases between. The CDR3 spells CASSRPGSLKETQYF. The CDR3 DNA is TGTGCCAGCAGTAGACCAGGTTCGCTCAAGGAGACCCAGTACTTC.

The gene calls are TRBV12-3 or TRBV12-4 and TRBJ1-1; no firm D call. CDR3 size: 13 residues. The V end was cut by 5 bases, the J end by 7 bases, with 14 bases between. The CDR3 region is CASSNPFEGEAFF. The CDR3 nucleotides are TGTGCCAGCAGTAACCCGTTCGAGGGTGAAGCTTTCTTT.

The chain uses TRBV19 and TRBJ1-3, with 7 positions matching TRBD1. The V gene end was trimmed by 6 bases and the J gene end by 3 bases; junction bases not matched to a gene: 2. CDR3 length equals 13 residues. Germline loops: CDR1 LNHDA, CDR2 SQIVND (reference sequence). The CDR3 DNA reads as TGTGCCAGTAGCACAGGGGTTGGAAACACCATATATTTT. Its protein product is CASSTGVGNTIYF.

This CDR3 reads CATSRENPGLAGVEGEQFF. The CDR3 DNA follows: TGTGCCACCAGCAGAGAAAACCCCGGCCTAGCGGGAGTCGAAGGTGAGCAGTTCTTC. The V and J genes are TRBV15 and TRBJ2-1, with 10 positions matching TRBD2. Germline CDR1 reads LNHNV; CDR2 reads YYDKDF (reference sequence). This CDR3 spans 19 amino acids. Trimming took 0 bases from V and 9 from J; bases not matched to a gene: 17.

V is TRBV28 and J is TRBJ2-1, with 9 nucleotides matching TRBD1. Germline loops: CDR1 MDHEN, CDR2 SYDVKM. The CDR3 length is 17 residues. J lost 4 bases, V lost 8 bases, and 15 bases had no gene match. The CDR3 coding sequence is TGTGCCAGCGTTCCCCCCCCTGGGACAGGGAGGTACAATGAGCAGTTCTTC. This encodes CASVPPPGTGRYNEQFF.

This clone was counted between two and nine times. CDR3 bases: TGTGCCAGCAGCGAAAGGGGACTTTATAATTCACCCCTCCACTTT. It specifies CASSERGLYNSPLHF. J is TRBJ1-6 and V is TRBV7-2, with D possibly matching TRBD1 (5 bases). Per germline, CDR1 SGHTA and CDR2 FQGNSA. Trimming cost V 5 bases and J 4 bases, with 12 bases left between them. This CDR3 contains 15 residues.

The chain has TRBV5-1 and TRBJ2-7; 9 positions match TRBD1. Germline CDR1 is SGHRS and CDR2 is YFSETQ. With 0 bases clipped from V and 5 bases from J, the junction kept 12 bases outside the gene matches. The CDR3 consists of 17 residues. The CDR3 DNA is TGCGCCAGCAGCTTGGACGGTGGGACAGGGCTAATCCACGAGCAGTACTTC. Its translation: CASSLDGGTGLIHEQYF. The whole variable domain, filled in from reference TRBV5-1 and TRBJ2-7, reads KAGVTQTPRYLIKTRGQQVTLSCSPISGHRSVSWYQQTPGQGLQFLFEYFSETQRNKGNFPGRFSGRQFSNSRSEMNVSTLELGDSALYLCASSLDGGTGLIHEQYFGPGTRLTVT.

In its sample, this clone was seen a few times. The chain is built from TRBV24-1 and TRBJ1-4; D uncertain. The V gene lost 6 bases and the J gene lost 10 bases, with 14 bases spanning the gap. Germline CDR1 reads KGHDR; CDR2 reads SFDVKD. The length of the CDR3 is 13 residues. CDR3 coding DNA: TGTGCCACCAGTCATGGAGGCCTCGGAAAACTGTTTTTT. Residues: CATSHGGLGKLFF.

The rearrangement uses TRBV7-2 and TRBJ2-7; perhaps TRBD2 as D (6 bases). The CDR3 has 15 amino acids. In germline, CDR1 is SGHTA, CDR2 FQGNSA. Trimming removed 1 base at V and 6 bases at J, with 16 bases between. The DNA of the CDR3 is TGTGCCAGCAGCTTAGGAGGATTACCCGGGGGCGAGCAGTACTTC. It codes for CASSLGGLPGGEQYF.

V is TRBV29-1 and J is TRBJ2-2; perhaps TRBD2 as D (6 bases). CDR1 is SQVTM, CDR2 ANQGSEA, per germline. This CDR3 is built from 13 residues. The V gene lost 4 bases and the J gene lost 4 bases, with 10 bases spanning the gap. The CDR3 nucleotides are TGCAGCGTTGCCGGGGGTGGCACCGGGGAGCTGTTTTTT. Its protein is CSVAGGGTGELFF.

This clone was recorded a few times. The chain links TRBV7-9 to TRBJ1-2, with D unresolved. CDR1 and CDR2 (germline): SEHNR, FQNEAQ (reference sequence). The CDR3 has 13 amino acids. V was pared by 6 bases and J by 0 bases, with 8 bases between. The CDR3 loop reads CASRNTANYGYTF. Written as DNA, the CDR3 is TGTGCCAGCAGAAATACAGCTAACTATGGCTACACCTTC.

This sequence joins TRBV5-1 and TRBJ2-1; 8 bases are a match to TRBD2. This CDR3 comprises 14 residues. CDR1 is SGHRS and CDR2 is YFSETQ in the germline V gene. V shed 2 bases and J 7 bases; nucleotides not matched to a gene: 5. CDR3 sequence reads: CASSFSGSWNEQFF. The CDR3 nucleotides are TGCGCCAGCAGCTTCAGCGGGAGTTGGAATGAGCAGTTCTTC. The full variable domain, rest sourced from reference TRBV5-1 and TRBJ2-1, is KAGVTQTPRYLIKTRGQQVTLSCSPISGHRSVSWYQQTPGQGLQFLFEYFSETQRNKGNFPGRFSGRQFSNSRSEMNVSTLELGDSALYLCASSFSGSWNEQFFGPGTRLTVL.